A selection of T cell receptor beta chains follows, all from one sample in a study of PD-L1 blockade in urothelial cancer. Assay: immunoSEQ multiplex PCR; the TCRdb copy retains only in-frame clones and omits some. Among around 32,000 clones listed, approximately 87% were seen once. Sequencing used PBMCs, obtained around atezolizumab (anti-PD-L1) treatment. The receptor source for this set is a man aged 45 to 65 with urothelial cancer. The CDR3 runs from the conserved cysteine through the conserved F or W. The D gene is left open where the match is weak. Size values are once, few and many counts, or a class for expanded clones, and some rows have none.

length	J	V	D	size	CDR3	DNA
13	TRBJ2-7	TRBV6-5	TRBD2	.	CASTGGGAYEQYF	TGTGCCAGCACGGGGGGGGGTGCCTACGAGCAGTACTTC
15	TRBJ1-5	TRBV28	.	few	CASSLMGGTDQPQHF	TGTGCCAGTAGTTTAATGGGGGGAACGGATCAGCCCCAGCATTTT
14	TRBJ1-5	TRBV10-3	TRBD1	few	CAISDGTVNQPQHF	TGTGCCATCAGTGACGGGACAGTTAATCAGCCCCAGCATTTT
16	TRBJ1-4	TRBV9	.	once	CASSPGVGQANEKLFF	TGTGCCAGCAGCCCCGGGGTCGGGCAAGCTAATGAAAAACTGTTTTTT
11	TRBJ2-7	TRBV7-9	.	.	CASSPGYEQYF	TGTGCCAGCAGCCCAGGGTACGAGCAGTACTTC
12	TRBJ2-7	TRBV27	.	few	CATGEDTYEQYF	TGTGCCACTGGGGAGGACACCTACGAGCAGTACTTC
13	TRBJ2-2	TRBV11-3	.	.	CASSLDSTGELFF	TGTGCCAGCAGCTTGGACAGCACCGGGGAGCTGTTTTTT
15	TRBJ2-1	TRBV14	TRBD2	.	CASSQVSGSIYEQFF	TGTGCCAGCAGCCAAGTTAGCGGGAGTATCTATGAGCAGTTCTTC
15	TRBJ2-1	TRBV19	TRBD1	.	CASSEIQGTYNEQFF	TGTGCCAGTAGTGAAATACAGGGGACCTACAATGAGCAGTTCTTC
13	TRBJ1-5	TRBV9	TRBD1	.	CASSAGQDRPQHF	TGTGCCAGCAGCGCTGGACAGGACCGGCCCCAGCATTTT
11	TRBJ1-2	TRBV6-5	.	.	CASSYRGGYTF	TGTGCCAGCAGTTACAGGGGAGGCTACACCTTC
15	TRBJ2-1	TRBV7-3	TRBD1	.	CASSSGQGAYNEQFF	TGTGCCAGCAGCTCCGGACAGGGGGCTTACAATGAGCAGTTCTTC
15	TRBJ2-7	TRBV25-1	.	.	CASSGGWGGYYEQYF	TGTGCCAGCAGCGGCGGTTGGGGAGGTTACTACGAGCAGTACTTC
15	TRBJ2-3	TRBV5-1	.	.	CASSLGLLGTDTQYF	TGCGCCAGCAGCTTGGGACTACTCGGCACAGATACGCAGTATTTT
13	TRBJ2-1	TRBV18	TRBD1	.	CASSPGQRNEQFF	TGTGCCAGCTCACCGGGACAGCGAAATGAGCAGTTCTTC
18	TRBJ2-1	TRBV12-5	TRBD2	.	CASGLKATTSGSSDEQFF	TGTGCTAGTGGTTTGAAAGCCACGACTAGCGGGAGTTCGGATGAGCAGTTCTTC
14	TRBJ2-7	TRBV6-5	.	.	CASSPRRGAYEQYF	TGTGCCAGCAGTCCACGTAGGGGCGCCTACGAGCAGTACTTC
14	TRBJ2-7	TRBV23-1	TRBD1	.	CASSQPGTGYEQYF	TGCGCCAGCAGTCAGCCCGGGACAGGGTACGAGCAGTACTTC
14	TRBJ2-7	TRBV27	TRBD2	few	CASSFAGLAYEQYF	TGTGCCAGCAGTTTTGCGGGACTAGCCTACGAGCAGTACTTC
16	TRBJ2-5	TRBV9	.	.	CASSASGGGAAETQYF	TGTGCCAGCAGCGCTTCTGGAGGGGGCGCAGCCGAGACCCAGTACTTC
13	TRBJ1-2	TRBV5-6	.	.	CASSFLTAYGYTF	TGTGCCAGCAGCTTCCTTACAGCTTATGGCTACACCTTC
16	TRBJ2-1	TRBV7-8	.	once	CASSPGPRQAGNEQFF	TGTGCCAGCAGCCCCGGCCCGAGACAGGCGGGTAATGAGCAGTTCTTC
14	TRBJ2-1	TRBV7-3	TRBD2	.	CASSPQRGGNEQFF	TGTGCCAGCAGCCCGCAGCGGGGGGGTAATGAGCAGTTCTTC
19	TRBJ2-7	TRBV5-5	TRBD2	.	CASSGTGTSGGLHSYEQYF	TGTGCCAGCAGTGGGACCGGGACTAGCGGGGGTCTACACTCCTACGAGCAGTACTTC
11	TRBJ1-2	TRBV25-1	.	.	CASSPSGGYTF	TGTGCCAGCAGTCCGTCCGGTGGCTACACCTTC
16	TRBJ1-2	TRBV6-6	.	medium-sized	CASSYPWDGAGYGYTF	TGTGCCAGCAGTTACCCCTGGGACGGAGCGGGCTATGGCTACACCTTC
14	TRBJ2-1	TRBV5-1	.	.	CASSLVDSLNEQFF	TGCGCCAGCAGCTTGGTGGACAGCCTCAATGAGCAGTTCTTC
12	TRBJ1-6	TRBV5-6	.	.	CASSLSREPLHF	TGTGCCAGCAGCTTGAGCCGGGAGCCCCTCCACTTT
14	TRBJ2-1	TRBV6-4	TRBD2	.	CASSPGLADNEQFF	TGTGCCAGCAGCCCGGGACTAGCGGACAATGAGCAGTTCTTC
13	TRBJ1-1	TRBV14	TRBD1	.	CATGTEMNTEAFF	TGTGCCACGGGGACAGAAATGAACACTGAAGCTTTCTTT
14	TRBJ2-3	TRBV6-5	.	.	CASSAGLARDTQYF	TGTGCCAGCAGTGCGGGTTTAGCGAGGGATACGCAGTATTTT
14	TRBJ1-5	TRBV6-5	.	.	CASSLGRYNQPQHF	TGTGCCAGCAGCCTAGGCAGATACAATCAGCCCCAGCATTTT
13	TRBJ2-5	TRBV10-3	.	once	CAISGEFQETQYF	TGTGCCATCAGTGGGGAGTTCCAAGAGACCCAGTACTTC
16	TRBJ2-3	TRBV5-1	TRBD1	.	CASSLDTGGITDTQYF	TGCGCCAGCAGCTTGGATACAGGGGGTATTACAGATACGCAGTATTTT
19	TRBJ2-6	TRBV28	.	.	CASSLYTGMKSSGANVLTF	TGTGCCAGCAGTTTATATACCGGGATGAAGAGCTCTGGGGCCAACGTCCTGACTTTC
12	TRBJ2-7	TRBV29-1	TRBD1	.	CSVMTGPYEQYF	TGCAGCGTTATGACAGGGCCATACGAGCAGTACTTC
13	TRBJ2-7	TRBV30	.	.	CAWAGTRLLEQYF	TGTGCCTGGGCCGGGACAAGGCTCCTCGAGCAGTACTTC
17	TRBJ2-4	TRBV30	TRBD1	.	CAWSVKRGQTVKNIQYF	TGTGCCTGGAGTGTAAAAAGGGGGCAGACAGTCAAAAACATTCAGTACTTC
18	TRBJ1-5	TRBV19	TRBD1	once	CASSQGTELFYSNQPQHF	TGTGCCAGTAGCCAAGGGACAGAACTCTTTTATAGCAATCAGCCCCAGCATTTT
12	TRBJ2-3	TRBV29-1	TRBD1	.	CSVGQGTDTQYF	TGCAGCGTGGGACAGGGGACAGATACGCAGTATTTT
17	TRBJ2-2	TRBV11-3	.	.	CASSASGWGANTGELFF	TGTGCCAGCAGCGCATCGGGGTGGGGGGCGAACACCGGGGAGCTGTTTTTT
12	TRBJ2-3	TRBV5-1	.	once	CASSLAGDTQYF	TGCGCCAGCAGCTTGGCGGGGGATACGCAGTATTTT
15	TRBJ1-4	TRBV9	TRBD1	once	CASTLGQGPNEKLFF	TGTGCCAGCACGTTAGGACAGGGGCCTAATGAAAAACTGTTTTTT
13	TRBJ2-1	TRBV5-6	.	.	CASSLGPSSEQFF	TGTGCCAGCAGCTTGGGGCCAAGTTCTGAGCAGTTCTTC
12	TRBJ2-7	TRBV6-1	TRBD2	.	CATTGTSFEQYF	TGTGCTACAACTGGGACTAGCTTCGAGCAGTACTTC
16	TRBJ1-4	TRBV5-1	.	.	CASSLVGTRVNEKLFF	TGCGCCAGCAGCTTGGTCGGGACAAGAGTTAATGAAAAACTGTTTTTT
15	TRBJ2-7	TRBV7-8	.	.	CASSLAAKKAYEQYF	TGTGCCAGCAGCTTAGCGGCCAAAAAAGCGTACGAGCAGTACTTC
16	TRBJ2-2	TRBV13	.	.	CASSSFRTEDTGELFF	TGTGCCAGCAGCTCCTTTAGGACAGAGGACACCGGGGAGCTGTTTTTT
13	TRBJ1-1	TRBV11-3	.	.	CASSLTPNTEAFF	TGTGCCAGCAGCTTAACACCGAACACTGAAGCTTTCTTT
15	TRBJ2-5	TRBV27	TRBD2	.	CASQSGTSGSKTQYF	TGTGCCAGCCAGTCCGGGACTAGCGGGAGTAAGACCCAGTACTTC
17	TRBJ2-6	TRBV11-3	TRBD1	.	CASSPGQGSSGANVLTF	TGTGCCAGCAGCCCGGGACAGGGGAGCTCTGGGGCCAACGTCCTGACTTTC